This TCR beta chain was recovered during a study of cytomegalovirus exposure and HLA in healthy donors. Worth noting for this clone: Its antigen is unknown.

Only in-frame clones appear in the TCRdb table, and some are missing; sequencing was by immunoSEQ multiplex PCR. The table shows some 150,000 clones, with 85% to 90% occurring only once. The CDR3 runs to 13 residues. Trimming removed 1 base from V and 2 bases from J, with 5 bases in between. Germline-derived CDR1 and CDR2 are SEHNR and FQNEAQ (reference sequence). Overall study results and limits: Among TCR beta chains, those listed as cytomegalovirus-associated numbered over 150.

This clonotype was sampled from a woman aged 30 to 39 in good health and CMV-seropositive. The sample comprised PBMCs. This chain links TRBV7-9 with TRBJ1-2; D perhaps matches TRBD1 (5 bases). The CDR3 bases are TGTGCCAGCAGCTTAGGACAGAACTATGGCTACACCTTC. Its protein is CASSLGQNYGYTF.